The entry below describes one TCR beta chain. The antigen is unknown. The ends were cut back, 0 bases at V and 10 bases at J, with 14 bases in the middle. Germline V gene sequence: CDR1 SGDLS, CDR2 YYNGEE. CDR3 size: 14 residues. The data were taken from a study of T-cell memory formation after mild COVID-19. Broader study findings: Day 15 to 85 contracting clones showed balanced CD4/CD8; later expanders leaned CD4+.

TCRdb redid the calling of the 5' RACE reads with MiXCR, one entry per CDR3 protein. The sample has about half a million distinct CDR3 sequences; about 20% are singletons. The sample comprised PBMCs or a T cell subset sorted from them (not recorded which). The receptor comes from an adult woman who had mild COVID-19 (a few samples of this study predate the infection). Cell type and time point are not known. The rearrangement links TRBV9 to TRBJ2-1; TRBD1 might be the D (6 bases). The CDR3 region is CASSVGTAGVEQFF. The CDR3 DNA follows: TGTGCCAGCAGCGTAGGGACAGCAGGGGTAGAGCAGTTCTTC.